This T cell receptor beta chain was recorded in a study of tumor-infiltrating lymphocytes in primary liver carcinoma. Across the whole study: In every tissue type, samples returned a similar yield of roughly 3.5 to 7.13 million productive TCRbeta reads. Study observations and caveats: Tumor samples exhibited a significantly greater top-250-clone fraction than blood samples (p = 0.039). Tumor-adjacent and tumor-blood pairs shared less of their repertoires than tumor region pairs shared.

A word on this clonotype: No antigen is known for it. One junction end disagrees with the germline gene, perhaps due to a read error.

From germline, CDR1 is MDHEN and CDR2 SYDVKM. The CDR3 contains 15 residues. Total RNA amounting to 500 ng was the source from which TCR beta cDNA was made with a constant-region primer. Libraries of TCR beta came from three nested multiplex PCR rounds with slightly modified ARM-PCR. Two initial PCR rounds of about 10 cycles each paired TRBV1-TRBV30 forward primers with a C-beta reverse primer. Via MiXCR, TCRdb re-called the multiplex PCR reads, giving one row per CDR3 protein. The table lists some 95,000 distinct CDR3 sequences, about 70% of them singletons, with around 25% in the top ten. The study co-extracted DNA and RNA from 20-30 mg of unsorted bulk tissue.

This clonotype was obtained from a man between 40 and 49 years old with primary liver carcinoma and hepatitis B virus infection. The material sequenced was tumor-adjacent normal liver tissue. V usage is TRBV28 and J usage is TRBJ2-3; TRBD2 aligns across 8 bases. The DNA of the CDR3 is TGTGCCAGCAGTTTGGGTAGCGGGGACACAGGTACGCAGTATTTT. It encodes CASSLGSGDTGTQYF.